The 5 T cell receptor beta chains presented below share a single source sample, sequenced in a study of blood T cells in healthy people across ages. A second PCR of about 6 to 12 cycles used a sample-barcoded 5' primer and a J-beta primer mix. Using its own MiXCR run on the 5' RACE reads, TCRdb lists one record per CDR3 protein. Altogether around 1,100,000 distinct CDR3 sequences are present, roughly two fifths being singletons, with the ten largest covering roughly 13%. The sample consisted of blood. Source of these receptors: a man aged 18 to 29 in good health.

The chain uses TRBV24-1 and TRBJ2-5, with D maybe TRBD1 (5 bases). CDR1 KGHDR and CDR2 SFDVKD come from the germline V gene. The V end lost 1 base, the J end lost 3 bases, and 8 bases lay between the germline ends. There are 14 residues in the CDR3. The CDR3 is CATSDLGREETQYF. The CDR3 region has the DNA TGTGCCACCAGTGATTTAGGCAGGGAAGAGACCCAGTACTTC.

The gene calls are TRBV6-5 and TRBJ1-1, with D possibly matching TRBD1 (5 bases). The CDR3 has 16 amino acids. Trimming took 0 bases from V and 5 from J, leaving 16 bases between them. CDR1 and CDR2 (germline): MNHEY, SVGAGI. The CDR3 is CASSYSRSGLTTEAFF. CDR3 nucleotides: TGTGCCAGCAGTTACTCGAGGTCAGGGTTAACGACTGAAGCTTTCTTT.

The chain couples TRBV7-3 to TRBJ2-1; 7 nucleotides align to TRBD2. The assigned J gene may be wrong: the sequence end matches TRBJ2-7 better. Germline V CDR1 and CDR2: SGHTA, FQGTGA. CDR3 length: 15 residues. CDR3 nucleotide sequence: TGTGCCAGCAGCAAACTCGGGGGGTCCTACAATGAGCAGTACTTC. Protein: CASSKLGGSYNEQYF.

The chain joins TRBV5-1 to TRBJ2-3; a possible D gene is TRBD1 (6 bases). Trimming removed 0 bases at V and 14 bases at J, with 13 bases between. CDR1 and CDR2 (germline): SGHRS, YFSETQ. This CDR3 is built from 12 residues. The chain's CDR3 is CASSLASGDLYF. Here the CDR3 DNA reads TGCGCCAGCAGCTTGGCGTCAGGGGATTTGTATTTT.

The CDR3 coding sequence is TGTGCCAGCACCCACAGGGTATTGAGGCGTGGCTACACCTTC. Protein product: CASTHRVLRRGYTF. V is TRBV7-2 and J is TRBJ1-2; D perhaps matches TRBD1 (6 bases). The V end was cut by 7 bases, the J end by 7 bases, with 19 bases between. The CDR3 runs 14 residues. Germline CDR1 SGHTA, CDR2 FQGNSA.